What follows is one TCR beta chain and its context. The antigen remains undetermined. Time point specified: cycle 4 day 1 (C4D1), after five to seven weeks of nivolumab. Relapses following autologous stem cell transplantation were seen in all patients, with brentuximab vedotin exposure varying. This sample was taken from a study of PD-1 blockade in classical Hodgkin lymphoma. Study-wide results and limits: The causes of the repertoire differences, possibly disease activity or prior therapy, remain undefined. TCR diversity at baseline was reported to be reduced in newly diagnosed patients relative to healthy donors. With CD4+ cells, TCR diversity rose significantly by C4D1, but not with CD8+ cells. It was among complete responders that baseline diversity resembled that of newly diagnosed patients.

Sequencing used immunoSEQ multiplex PCR; TCRdb keeps in-frame clones, though not all of them. Among about 17,000 clones listed, around 65% were seen once. Losses at the gene ends were 5 bases for V and 4 bases for J; bases not matched to a gene: 3. Germline-derived CDR1 and CDR2 are MDHEN and SYDVKM. This CDR3 has 14 residues. This clonotype originated in a human donor with classical Hodgkin lymphoma. The sample in question was peripheral blood mononuclear cells (PBMCs), obtained before the fourth cycle of nivolumab. The chain uses TRBV28 and TRBJ2-1, with 9 bases fitting TRBD2. The CDR3, as DNA: TGTGCCAGCAGTCGGCGGGAGGGTTACAATGAGCAGTTCTTC. This translates into CASSRREGYNEQFF.